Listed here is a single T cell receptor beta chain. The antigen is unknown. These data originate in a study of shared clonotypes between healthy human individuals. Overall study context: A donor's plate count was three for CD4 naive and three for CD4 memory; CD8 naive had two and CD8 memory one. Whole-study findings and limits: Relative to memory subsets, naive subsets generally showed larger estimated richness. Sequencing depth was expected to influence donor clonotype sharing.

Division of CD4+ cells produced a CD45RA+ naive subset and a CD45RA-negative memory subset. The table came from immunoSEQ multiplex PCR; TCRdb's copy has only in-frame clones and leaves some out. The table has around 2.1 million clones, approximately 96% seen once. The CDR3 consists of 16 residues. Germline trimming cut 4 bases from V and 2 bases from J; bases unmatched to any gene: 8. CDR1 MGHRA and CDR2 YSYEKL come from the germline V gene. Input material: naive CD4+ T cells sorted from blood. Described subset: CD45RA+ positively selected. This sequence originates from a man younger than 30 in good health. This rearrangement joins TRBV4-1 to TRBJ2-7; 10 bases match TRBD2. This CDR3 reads CASSPRLAGLAYEQYF. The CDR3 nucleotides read TGCGCCAGCAGCCCCCGACTAGCGGGCTTGGCCTACGAGCAGTACTTC.